Below are 6 T cell receptor beta chains sequenced from a single sample in a study of CD8+ T cells in alopecia areata. RNA, once extracted, was reverse transcribed into cDNA for use as the sequencing template. Sequenced by immunoSEQ multiplex PCR; TCRdb stores in-frame clones only, minus some. The sample records some 99,000 clones, more than 55% being singletons. As to treatment: oral pan-JAK inhibitor, 5-10 mg twice daily. Sample: CD8+ T cells sorted from blood, taken at week 4, from a patient treated with tofacitinib. Receptors originate from a human donor with alopecia areata.

This rearrangement joins TRBV7-9 to TRBJ1-5; 7 positions agree with TRBD1. The CDR3 consists of 14 residues. V was clipped by 5 bases and J by 6 bases; unmatched bases: 7. CDR1 SEHNR and CDR2 FQNEAQ come from the germline V gene (reference sequence). The CDR3 DNA reads as TGTGCCAGCAGCACAGGGGAGTGGGGTCAGCCCCAGCATTTT. Its protein is CASSTGEWGQPQHF.

This clone was recorded once. The chain joins TRBV29-1 to TRBJ1-1; TRBD1 might be the D (5 bases). Germline CDR1 SQVTM, CDR2 ANQGSEA. The CDR3 contains 15 residues. V was cut by 6 bases and J by 7 bases, with 24 bases left in between. In nucleotides, the CDR3 is TGCAGCGTCCCCTCTAAAGGGACGTCGGTTCATGAAGCTTTCTTT. Translating gives CSVPSKGTSVHEAFF.

This chain uses TRBV5-6 with TRBJ1-1, with D hard to call. V dropped 2 bases and J dropped 1 base, with 12 bases sitting between them. The germline CDR1 and CDR2 sequences are SGHDT and YYEEEE. The CDR3 contains 15 residues. CDR3 sequence (DNA): TGTGCCAGCAGCTTTGGTTCGACACCGAACACTGAAGCTTTCTTT. Amino acid sequence: CASSFGSTPNTEAFF.

The chain couples TRBV13 to TRBJ2-2, with D unresolved. Trimming left V 6 bases short and J 5 bases short, with 13 bases between. The germline CDR1 and CDR2 sequences are PRHDT and FYEKMQ (reference sequence). CDR3 length: 14 amino acids. Here the CDR3 reads CASSPGSRTGELFF. The CDR3 region has the DNA TGTGCCAGCAGTCCAGGATCGAGGACCGGGGAGCTGTTTTTT.

The V call is TRBV6-5, the J call TRBJ2-1, with D possibly being TRBD1 or TRBD2 (5 bases each). Germline CDR1 MNHEY, CDR2 SVGAGI. Trimming removed 6 bases from V and 9 bases from J, with 6 bases in between. The length of the CDR3 is 10 residues. The CDR3 nucleotides read TGTGCCAGCAGGGGGGTTGAGCAGTTCTTC. The encoded protein is CASRGVEQFF.

This clone showed up just a few times. This sequence joins TRBV29-1 and TRBJ2-7; TRBD2 agrees at 13 bases. V lost 4 bases to trimming and J lost 4 bases; unmatched junction nucleotides: 1. Germline values: CDR1 SQVTM, CDR2 ANQGSEA. The CDR3 length is 13 residues. In nucleotides, the CDR3 is TGCAGCGTTGGGACTAGCGGGAGTTACGAGCAGTACTTC. It encodes CSVGTSGSYEQYF.